The 20 T cell receptor beta chains given below trace back to one sample, sequenced in a study of technical replicates of blood from a handful of donors. Only in-frame clones appear in the TCRdb table, and some are missing; sequencing was by immunoSEQ multiplex PCR. The sample shows tens of thousands of clones, 70% to 90% of them seen only once. Sequenced input: PBMCs. Source of these receptors: a human donor in good health. Some clones in this sample may be carry-over from other donors' samples.

This chain uses TRBV6-5 with TRBJ2-3; 7 bases fit TRBD2. The J segment lost 3 bases and the V segment lost 10 bases, leaving 10 bases of the junction unmatched. CDR1 and CDR2 (germline): MNHEY, SVGAGI. CDR3 length equals 14 residues. The chain's CDR3 is CATWNRGGTDTQYF. DNA for the CDR3: TGTGCCACCTGGAATCGGGGAGGGACAGATACGCAGTATTTT.

This chain joins TRBV10-2 and TRBJ1-2; unclear D gene. Trimming stripped 7 bases from V and 5 bases from J, with 14 bases between. The CDR3 extends over 13 amino acids. Germline-derived CDR1 and CDR2 are WSHSY and SAAADI. CDR3 loop: CASKDDTDYGYTF. The CDR3 DNA reads as TGCGCCAGCAAAGATGACACGGATTATGGCTACACCTTC.

The chain has TRBV4-3 and TRBJ2-3; 11 bases are a match to TRBD2. The ends lost 2 bases at V and 7 bases at J; junction bases unmatched: 14. Per germline, CDR1 LGHNA and CDR2 YSLEER. CDR3 size: 18 residues. CDR3 protein: CASSQLRRIAGGVYTQYF. The CDR3 DNA reads as TGCGCCAGCAGCCAACTACGTAGGATAGCGGGAGGGGTGTATACGCAGTATTTT.

DNA of the CDR3: TGCGCCAGCAGTGAGGAGGGCCTCGGGTGGCCCCAGCATTTT. This gives the protein CASSEEGLGWPQHF. The rearrangement joins TRBV10-2 to TRBJ1-5; D ambiguous. CDR3 length: 14 residues. In germline, CDR1 is WSHSY, CDR2 SAAADI. Trimming took 2 bases from V and 9 from J, leaving 14 bases between them.

The chain joins TRBV5-6 to TRBJ1-2, with D perhaps TRBD1 (6 bases). The V end lost 4 bases, the J end lost 0 bases, and 13 bases lay between the germline ends. The CDR3 length is 15 residues. The germline V gene has CDR1 SGHDT and CDR2 YYEEEE. CDR3: CASSLLDRTNYGYTF. CDR3 DNA: TGTGCCAGCAGCCTCCTGGACAGAACTAACTATGGCTACACCTTC.

This sequence joins TRBV4-3 and TRBJ2-1, with TRBD2 matching 7 bases. The V segment lost 2 bases and the J segment 3 bases; nucleotides outside the gene matches: 4. Germline CDR1 reads LGHNA; CDR2 reads YSLEER. This CDR3 has 15 residues. The CDR3 is CASSQWGGNYNEQFF. The DNA for the CDR3 is TGCGCCAGCAGCCAATGGGGGGGGAACTACAATGAGCAGTTCTTC.

This chain links TRBV2 with TRBJ2-7, with 8 bases lining up with TRBD1. The junction had 17 bases not matched to a gene; V was cut back by 6 bases and J by 4 bases. CDR1 is SNHLY and CDR2 is FYNNEI in the germline V gene. This CDR3 has 17 amino acids. DNA of the CDR3: TGTGCCAGCAGCTCCGGGACAGGACAGGAGAGGGAATACGAGCAGTACTTC. It translates to CASSSGTGQEREYEQYF. The variable domain in full, completed from reference TRBV2 and TRBJ2-7, reads EPEVTQTPSHQVTQMGQEVILRCVPISNHLYFYWYRQILGQKVEFLVSFYNNEISEKSEIFDDQFSVERPDGSNFTLKIRSTKLEDSAMYFCASSSGTGQEREYEQYFGPGTRLTVT.

The rearrangement uses TRBV7-2 and TRBJ1-5, with D possibly being TRBD1 (6 bases). Looked up from germline, CDR1 is SGHTA and CDR2 is FQGNSA. Trimming stripped 5 bases from V and 3 bases from J, with 14 bases between. This CDR3 is built from 15 residues. The CDR3 nucleotides are TGTGCCAGCAGCACCACCGGACAGATCAATCAGCCCCAGCATTTT. Its translation is CASSTTGQINQPQHF.

This chain joins TRBV14 and TRBJ1-3, with no clear D. CDR1 is SGHDN, CDR2 FVKESK, per germline. The germline V and J ends were trimmed by 1 base and 0 bases, with 7 bases remaining between them. The CDR3 has 15 amino acids. DNA for the CDR3: TGTGCCAGCAGCCAAGTCACAGTCTCTGGAAACACCATATATTTT. Translated, it gives CASSQVTVSGNTIYF.

The V gene is TRBV7-9, the J gene TRBJ2-7; tentatively, D is TRBD1 (5 bases). CDR1 is SEHNR and CDR2 is FQNEAQ in the germline V gene (reference sequence). This CDR3 spans 13 amino acids. Deletions cut 3 bases from V and 1 base from J, with 7 bases between. This chain's CDR3 is CASSFTGSYEQYF. CDR3 DNA sequence: TGTGCCAGCAGCTTCACAGGTTCCTACGAGCAGTACTTC.

V and J are TRBV19 and TRBJ1-5; 8 positions match TRBD1. V lost 7 bases to trimming and J lost 11 bases; unmatched junction nucleotides: 10. In germline, CDR1 is LNHDA, CDR2 SQIVND (reference sequence). This CDR3 contains 13 residues. The CDR3 DNA follows: TGTGCCAGTAAAGGACAGGGCAATGGAGCCCAGCATTTT. Its translation is CASKGQGNGAQHF. Using reference TRBV19 and TRBJ1-5 for the parts outside the CDR3, the full variable domain is DGGITQSPKYLFRKEGQNVTLSCEQNLNHDAMYWYRQDPGQGLRLIYYSQIVNDFQKGDIAEGYSVSREKKESFPLTVTSAQKNPTAFYLCASKGQGNGAQHFGDGTRLSIL.

The chain joins TRBV7-3 to TRBJ2-3; tentatively, D is TRBD1 (5 bases). Looked up from germline, CDR1 is SGHTA and CDR2 is FQGTGA. Deletions cut 1 base from V and 6 bases from J, with 8 bases between. This CDR3 has 13 residues. DNA of the CDR3: TGTGCCAGCAGCTTAAGTCAGGGCGATACGCAGTATTTT. Its translation is CASSLSQGDTQYF.

The chain carries TRBV4-2 and TRBJ2-3, with 9 bases matching TRBD2. This CDR3 contains 16 residues. J was trimmed by 0 bases and V by 1 base; bases with no gene match: 2. Germline loops: CDR1 LGHNA, CDR2 YNFKEQ. CDR3 sequence: CASSQGLAASTDTQYF. The CDR3 DNA reads as TGTGCCAGCAGCCAAGGACTAGCGGCTAGCACAGATACGCAGTATTTT.

This chain uses TRBV7-6 with TRBJ2-2; 9 bases align to TRBD2. Per germline, CDR1 SGHVS and CDR2 FNYEAQ. CDR3 length: 15 residues. V gave up 10 bases and J gave up 7 bases; unmatched junction bases: 13. The CDR3 loop reads CATKGAGGPDGELFF. The CDR3, as DNA: TGTGCCACTAAGGGGGCGGGAGGGCCGGACGGGGAGCTGTTTTTT. Complete variable domain (other parts from reference TRBV7-6 and TRBJ2-2): GAGVSQSPRYKVTKRGQDVALRCDPISGHVSLYWYRQALGQGPEFLTYFNYEAQQDKSGLPNDRFSAERPEGSISTLTIQRTEQRDSAMYRCATKGAGGPDGELFFGEGSRLTVL.

This sequence joins TRBV6-1 and TRBJ1-5; no definite D call. V shed 3 bases and J shed 5 bases, with 11 bases lying between them. CDR3 length equals 14 residues. Germline loops: CDR1 MNHNS, CDR2 SASEGT. CDR3 amino acids: CASSDWYGDQPQHF. In DNA, the CDR3 is TGTGCCAGCAGTGACTGGTACGGGGATCAGCCCCAGCATTTT.

This clone was counted between two and nine times. This chain connects TRBV18 to TRBJ1-3, with D unresolved. CDR1 KGHSH and CDR2 LQKENI come from the germline V gene. The CDR3 spans 14 residues. The ends were cut back, 2 bases at V and 1 base at J, with 6 bases in the middle. The CDR3: CASSPAESGNTIYF. The CDR3 nucleotides read TGTGCCAGCTCACCAGCAGAATCTGGAAACACCATATATTTT.

The chain combines TRBV10-3 with TRBJ1-4, with a tentative D call TRBD1 (6 bases). V was trimmed by 6 bases and J by 8 bases, leaving 16 bases between them. Germline CDR1 reads ENHRY; CDR2 reads SYGVKD. The CDR3 is 14 residues long. Written as DNA, the CDR3 is TGTGCCATCAGGGAGGACAGACTTAGCGAAAAACTGTTTTTT. Amino acid sequence: CAIREDRLSEKLFF.

The chain is built from TRBV5-6 and TRBJ2-6, with TRBD2 as a possible D gene (6 bases). Per the germline V gene, CDR1 is SGHDT and CDR2 is YYEEEE. This CDR3 is built from 17 residues. Trimming took 4 bases from V and 0 from J, leaving 14 bases between them. The DNA of the CDR3 is TGTGCCAGCAGCCCCGGGAGCGTGGGCTCTGGGGCCAACGTCCTGACTTTC. This sequence encodes CASSPGSVGSGANVLTF. The full variable domain, with the rest looked up from reference TRBV5-6 and TRBJ2-6, is DAGVTQSPTHLIKTRGQQVTLRCSPKSGHDTVSWYQQALGQGPQFIFQYYEEEERQRGNFPDRFSGHQFPNYSSELNVNALLLGDSALYLCASSPGSVGSGANVLTFGAGSRLTVL.

The V and J genes are TRBV9 and TRBJ2-1, with TRBD2 matching over 8 bases. The V and J ends lost 0 bases and 9 bases, in that order; junction bases with no gene match: 11. Germline V gene data show CDR1 as SGDLS and CDR2 as YYNGEE. The CDR3 runs to 16 residues. CDR3 coding DNA: TGTGCCAGCAGCGTAGTGGCGGGCGGGGGGTTATTTGAGCAGTTCTTC. Amino acids: CASSVVAGGGLFEQFF.

The chain recombines TRBV7-9 with TRBJ1-2; 7 positions match TRBD1. CDR1 is SEHNR and CDR2 is FQNEAQ in the germline V gene (reference sequence). The CDR3 has 15 residues. V dropped 3 bases and J dropped 2; count of bases not matched to a gene: 6. Written as DNA, the CDR3 is TGTGCCAGCAGCTTCCATGACAGGGACAACTATGGCTACACCTTC. Its protein is CASSFHDRDNYGYTF.